This T cell receptor (beta chain) was sequenced in a study of blood T cell repertoires in COVID-19. Overall study: Acute and convalescent COVID-19 samples came from the United States, Italy and Spain. The cDNA or gDNA used as material had been derived from T cells, B-cell-depleted T cells, or PBMCs.

Study processing details: Cell counts per sample came from amplifying reference gene primers. Assay used: immunoSEQ multiplex PCR; TCRdb lists only in-frame clones, some missing. Clonal size and the V and J genes are those of that table, whereas D and trimming came from the DNA. The data contain more than 150,000 clones, 82% of them seen just once; the ten biggest clones take up around 5.2%. Sequenced material: peripheral blood. The origin of this receptor is a woman aged 25 to 45 with acute or convalescent COVID-19.

Here the CDR3 reads CASSLRDTIYF. The CDR3 nucleotides are TGTGCCAGCAGCCTCCGGGACACCATATATTTT. This chain links TRBV12-3 or TRBV12-4 with TRBJ1-3; D is undetermined. The V end lost 6 bases, the J end lost 8 bases, and 8 bases lay between the germline ends. This CDR3 region has 11 residues.